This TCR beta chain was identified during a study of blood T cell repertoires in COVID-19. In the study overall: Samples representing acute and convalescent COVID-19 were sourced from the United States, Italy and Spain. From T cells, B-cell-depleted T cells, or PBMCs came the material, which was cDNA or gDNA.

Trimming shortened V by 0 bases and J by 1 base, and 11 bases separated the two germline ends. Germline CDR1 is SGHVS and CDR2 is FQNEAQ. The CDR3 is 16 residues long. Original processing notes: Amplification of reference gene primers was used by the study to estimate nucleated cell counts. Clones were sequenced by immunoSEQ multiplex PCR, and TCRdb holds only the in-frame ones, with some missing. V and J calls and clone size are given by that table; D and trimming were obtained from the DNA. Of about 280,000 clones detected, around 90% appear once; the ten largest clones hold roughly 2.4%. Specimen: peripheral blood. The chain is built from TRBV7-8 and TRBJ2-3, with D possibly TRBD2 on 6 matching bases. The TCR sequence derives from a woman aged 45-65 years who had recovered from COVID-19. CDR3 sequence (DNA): TGTGCCAGCAGCTTAGCGCCCGGGGGTGGCACAGATACGCAGTATTTT. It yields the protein CASSLAPGGGTDTQYF. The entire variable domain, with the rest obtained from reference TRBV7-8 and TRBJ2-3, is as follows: GAGVSQSPRYKVAKRGQDVALRCDPISGHVSLFWYQQALGQGPEFLTYFQNEAQLDKSGLPSDRFFAERPEGSVSTLKIQRTQQEDSAVYLCASSLAPGGGTDTQYFGPGTRLTVL.